The present T cell receptor (beta chain) was sequenced within a study of post-analysis software for immune sequencing data. cDNA libraries of TCR beta carried unique molecular identifiers. A single record per CDR3 protein comes from TCRdb applying MiXCR to the PCR reads. This table holds 150,000 or so distinct CDR3 sequences, 36% found once. The V and J ends lost 6 bases and 3 bases respectively, with 15 bases between them. The CDR3 extends over 15 amino acids. Germline loops: CDR1 MNHEY, CDR2 SVGEGT. Study-wide results and limits: Same-batch samples co-clustered strongly by F measure.

This clonotype turned up a few times. Its antigen is currently unknown. The clonotype comes from a girl aged 10-17 years with multiple sclerosis. The chain employs TRBV6-2 or TRBV6-3 and TRBJ1-5; no reliable D call. The sequences come from blood, collected after autologous hematopoietic stem cell transplantation. Here the CDR3 reads CASSSPFGPNQPQHF. CDR3 nucleotide sequence: TGTGCCAGCAGCAGCCCCTTCGGCCCCAATCAGCCCCAGCATTTT.